This T cell receptor (beta chain) was sequenced for a study of T cells in Graves' hyperthyroidism and ophthalmopathy (dated by TCRdb to the late 2010s). About the study as a whole: Peripheral blood was sampled at the time of initial diagnosis, prior to any treatment. A discovery cohort of roughly 96 patients, 43 with Graves' ophthalmopathy and about 60 with stable Graves' hyperthyroidism, was used to find distinguishing TCR V-J signatures. An independent validation cohort of about 19 hyperthyroidism patients and more than 15 patients who later progressed to ophthalmopathy tested prospective prediction of ophthalmopathy. The approximately 97 discovery patients were randomly divided into training and test sets at a 7:3 ratio. In over five Graves' hyperthyroidism patients, the study also compared T-cell repertoires from thyroid tissue with T-cell repertoires from blood. After sampling, hyperthyroidism patients received methimazole starting at 30 mg daily, and ophthalmopathy patients received high-dose intravenous methylprednisolone. According to the paper, TCR Vbeta CDR3 sequencing was carried out on some 130 peripheral blood samples, which came from 40 to 45 ophthalmopathy, about 75 hyperthyroidism and roughly 17 progressor patients.

In the ophthalmopathy patients, disease was moderately to severely active, with a Clinical Activity Score of 3 or more, a NOSPECS grade of 4 or more, and a duration of less than 3 months. Any patient with an uncontrolled infection, another autoimmune disease, pregnancy or lactation was excluded. Diagnoses were established on the basis of clinical symptoms, serum thyroxine and TRAb, thyroid ultrasound, and orbital computed tomography. PBMCs were isolated from approximately 10 ml of fresh peripheral blood by Ficoll-Paque density gradient centrifugation. Total RNA was extracted using Trizol reagent, and RNA quality was assessed on an Agilent 2100 Bioanalyzer. What the work shows at the level of the full study, not this receptor alone: In validation, the model predicted progression to ophthalmopathy with roughly 66% sensitivity and around 72% specificity, a median of about six months before onset. Most expanded thyroid clonotypes (frequency above 0.001) were also detected in blood, suggesting blood repertoires may reflect thyroid immune responses. Sample size was not statistically predetermined, and blinding of investigators to group allocation was not performed. In cross-validation, a model built on a 13 V-J signature told ophthalmopathy apart from stable hyperthyroidism with 85% to 90% sensitivity and approximately 81% specificity, and in testing the same model reached 80%/75%.

The CDR3 numbers 14 residues from cysteine through phenylalanine. The CDR3 DNA has 42 bases and is translated from base 1. The junction carries 13 bases between V and J, which are trimmed by 3 bases and 6 bases respectively. The sample holds many counts of this clonotype. Its antigen is still unknown. Base qualities are not provided; no much larger clone lies one nucleotide away. The TCR beta CDR3 regions were amplified from RNA transcripts. A first-round RT-PCR of the TCR CDR3 used the HTBI primer set with the Qiagen OneStep RT-PCR kit. Libraries were constructed in a second round of multiplex PCR, after which size selection and purification were carried out. Libraries were sequenced paired-end with 100 bp reads on an Illumina HiSeq2000. Per the original workflow: SOAPnuke was used to process the raw data, removing reads that contained adapters or uncalled bases, had a mean Phred below 15, or lacked an exact match to the constant primer or identifier. COPE v1.2.5 was used to merge the high-quality paired reads, and each unique nucleotide sequence was defined as a clonotype. MiTCR v1.1 was used to align clonotypes to the IMGT TRBV, TRBD and TRBJ reference segments. The analysis included only V-J combinations with a frequency above 0.0001, which together covered roughly 99% of the repertoires. The TCS score was defined as F50 (clonal expansion) divided by E x V (chaos), with BLOSUM62-based TCRdist calculated between CDR3 peptides within each V-J. Welch's t-statistics and random forest reduced 500 to 650 V-J features to under 15, which were used in a naive Bayes classifier (R e1071). The raw public reads went through TCRdb reprocessing: fastp at Q25, MiXCR clone calling, in-frame beta chains kept. Duplicate CDR3 protein sequences are folded into a single record with the most common DNA and genes. These V and J calls rely on TCRdb rather than the paper's analysis. The sample table shows approximately 620,000 distinct CDR3 sequences, and approximately 16% are seen once. The top ten clonotypes cover around 3.5% of the sample.

Sample: blood. The clonotype originates from a woman between 40 and 55 years old with Graves' ophthalmopathy. The rearranged segments are TRBV12-3 or TRBV12-4 and TRBJ2-3, and TRBD2 may be the D gene, going by 5 matching bases. The CDR3 region has the sequence CASSFGHLADTQYF. The nucleotides read TGTGCCAGCAGTTTCGGGCATCTAGCCGATACGCAGTATTTT.